A single sample is the source of the 21 T cell receptor beta chains below, sequenced in a study of blood T cell repertoires in COVID-19. The method was immunoSEQ multiplex PCR; TCRdb's version includes in-frame clones alone and lacks a portion of them. The data show roughly 200,000 clones, around 86% seen once. Material for sequencing was PBMCs or T cells enriched from blood (not recorded which). Receptor source: a woman aged 35 to 49 in a cohort exposed to, infected with or recovered from COVID-19 (not recorded which).

The chain uses TRBV20-1 and TRBJ2-3; D call uncertain. Trimming stripped 3 bases from V and 6 bases from J, with 19 bases between. This CDR3 has 15 residues. The germline gives CDR1 DFQATT, CDR2 SNEGSKA (reference sequence). The CDR3 DNA follows: TGCAGTGCTAGTTTGTTCCCCTTTGAGGCGGATACGCAGTATTTT. Translating gives CSASLFPFEADTQYF.

This chain connects TRBV12-5 to TRBJ2-2; 8 bases fit TRBD1. Germline V CDR1 and CDR2: LGHNT, FRNRAP. The CDR3 has 15 residues. The V and J ends lost 4 bases and 7 bases, in that order; junction bases with no gene match: 8. CDR3 sequence: CASGSPGGLGGELFF. CDR3 coding DNA: TGTGCTAGTGGTTCCCCAGGGGGCCTCGGCGGGGAGCTGTTTTTT.

The chain recombines TRBV11-2 with TRBJ1-6; D possibly corresponds to TRBD1 (6 bases). This CDR3 spans 15 amino acids. V was cut by 1 base and J by 5 bases, with 9 bases left in between. Germline V gene lookup returns CDR1 SGHAT and CDR2 FQNNGV. CDR3 residues: CASSLGGGDNSPLHF. DNA of the CDR3: TGTGCCAGCAGCTTAGGTGGGGGCGATAATTCACCCCTCCACTTT.

The rearrangement uses TRBV7-8 and TRBJ2-3; weak D call: TRBD2 (5 bases). Germline V lookup: CDR1 SGHVS, CDR2 FQNEAQ. The CDR3 contains 15 residues. V shed 1 base and J shed 3 bases, with 11 bases lying between them. The CDR3 sequence is CASSLGAVRTDTQYF. The CDR3 DNA sequence: TGTGCCAGCAGCTTAGGAGCGGTGAGGACAGATACGCAGTATTTT. The variable domain in full, with the rest retrieved from reference TRBV7-8 and TRBJ2-3, is GAGVSQSPRYKVAKRGQDVALRCDPISGHVSLFWYQQALGQGPEFLTYFQNEAQLDKSGLPSDRFFAERPEGSVSTLKIQRTQQEDSAVYLCASSLGAVRTDTQYFGPGTRLTVL.

V usage is TRBV4-2 and J usage is TRBJ2-3, with D perhaps TRBD2 (6 bases). The CDR3 is 15 residues long. Between the trimmed V and J ends, which lost 0 bases and 7 bases, there was a span of 14 bases. CDR1 is LGHNA and CDR2 is YNFKEQ in the germline V gene. The CDR3 here is CASSQDRPAGNTQYF. The CDR3 DNA reads as TGTGCCAGCAGCCAAGATAGACCAGCGGGTAATACGCAGTATTTT.

The chain has TRBV6-5 and TRBJ2-7; 9 nucleotides line up with TRBD1. The germline gives CDR1 MNHEY, CDR2 SVGAGI. V lost 5 bases and J lost 5; bases outside the gene matches: 7. The CDR3 length is 14 residues. For the CDR3, the DNA is TGTGCCAGCAGTCCGGAGACAGGGGGTCACGAGCAGTACTTC. Encoded protein: CASSPETGGHEQYF.

This chain uses TRBV27 with TRBJ1-1, with 11 positions matching TRBD1. V dropped 5 bases and J dropped 6; count of bases not matched to a gene: 14. CDR3 size: 17 residues. Germline CDR1 reads MNHEY; CDR2 reads SMNVEV (reference sequence). CDR3 nucleotides: TGTGCCAGCAGTCTGGGGACAGGGGGGGGTAAATCATCTGAAGCTTTCTTT. As protein: CASSLGTGGGKSSEAFF.

The sample holds one count of this clone. V gene TRBV18 combines with J gene TRBJ2-5; TRBD1 matches 10 bases. CDR3 size: 15 residues. Trimming took 1 base from V and 4 from J; bases not matched to a gene: 3. Germline loops: CDR1 KGHSH, CDR2 LQKENI. CDR3 residues: CASSPRDRGRETQYF. CDR3 nucleotide sequence: TGTGCCAGCTCACCACGGGACAGGGGTCGAGAGACCCAGTACTTC.

The chain's CDR3 is CASSFYKDRTNTEAFF. DNA of the CDR3: TGTGCCAGCAGTTTCTATAAGGACAGGACGAACACTGAAGCTTTCTTT. The chain employs TRBV28 and TRBJ1-1; 7 positions match TRBD1. J was trimmed by 1 base and V by 3 bases; bases with no gene match: 8. The CDR3 runs to 16 residues. CDR1 and CDR2 (germline): MDHEN, SYDVKM.

This clone was recorded once. In DNA form, the CDR3 reads TGTGCCAGCAGCTTAAAAGGGGGCCGAATCTTCCACTCTGGAAACACCATATATTTT. Its translation is CASSLKGGRIFHSGNTIYF. This sequence joins TRBV7-8 and TRBJ1-3, with TRBD1 matching 7 bases. Germline CDR1 and CDR2: SGHVS and FQNEAQ. With 2 bases clipped from V and 0 bases from J, the junction kept 13 bases outside the gene matches. This CDR3 is 19 amino acids long.

The V call is TRBV5-1, the J call TRBJ2-1; perhaps TRBD2 as D (6 bases). The CDR3 loop spans 17 amino acids. Germline V gene lookup returns CDR1 SGHRS and CDR2 YFSETQ. Trimming took 3 bases from V and 2 from J, leaving 18 bases between them. CDR3 in amino acids: CASSWRGAGLTYNEQFF. DNA for the CDR3: TGCGCCAGCAGCTGGCGCGGGGCGGGCCTGACCTACAATGAGCAGTTCTTC.

The chain uses TRBV20-1 and TRBJ1-6; maybe TRBD1 (6 bases). CDR3 length equals 11 residues. Germline values: CDR1 DFQATT, CDR2 SNEGSKA (reference sequence). The V end lost 4 bases, the J end lost 8 bases, and 6 bases lay between the germline ends. The CDR3 is CSATGDSPLHF. The CDR3 DNA follows: TGCAGTGCTACAGGGGATTCACCCCTCCACTTT.

This chain uses TRBV5-1 with TRBJ2-1; the match to TRBD2 covers 11 bases. Germline CDR1 and CDR2: SGHRS and YFSETQ. This CDR3 region has 19 residues. Germline trimming cut 2 bases from V and 0 bases from J; bases unmatched to any gene: 10. CDR3 amino acids: CASSFYPTSGASSYNEQFF. The CDR3 bases are TGCGCCAGCAGCTTTTACCCGACTAGCGGGGCGAGCTCCTACAATGAGCAGTTCTTC.

The chain employs TRBV6-5 and TRBJ1-4; D may be TRBD1 (6 bases). Trimming pared 6 bases from V and 5 bases from J, leaving 16 bases between. This CDR3 is 15 amino acids long. Germline CDR1 and CDR2: MNHEY and SVGAGI. This CDR3 is CASRRRRQENEKLFF. As DNA, the CDR3 is TGTGCCAGCAGGAGAAGGAGACAGGAAAATGAAAAACTGTTTTTT.

The genes are TRBV19 and TRBJ1-5, with D unresolved. The V and J ends lost 2 bases and 0 bases respectively, with 8 bases between them. The CDR3 is made up of 15 amino acids. Germline V gene data show CDR1 as LNHDA and CDR2 as SQIVND (reference sequence). The CDR3 loop is CASSISGSSNQPQHF. The CDR3 coding sequence is TGTGCCAGTAGTATAAGCGGTAGTAGCAATCAGCCCCAGCATTTT.

V is TRBV7-9 and J is TRBJ2-1; D perhaps matches TRBD1 (6 bases). CDR1 SEHNR and CDR2 FQNEAQ come from the germline V gene (reference sequence). CDR3 length equals 14 residues. V gave up 5 bases and J gave up 2 bases, with 10 bases separating them. The CDR3 here is CASSTQGTYNEQFF. In DNA, the CDR3 is TGTGCCAGCAGCACACAGGGAACCTACAATGAGCAGTTCTTC.

This chain connects TRBV29-1 to TRBJ2-1, with 11 bases that match TRBD2. V shed 2 bases and J 9 bases; nucleotides not matched to a gene: 9. Germline V gives CDR1 SQVTM, CDR2 ANQGSEA. CDR3 size: 15 residues. CDR3 protein: CSVESASGRLVEQFF. The DNA for the CDR3 is TGCAGCGTTGAATCGGCTAGCGGGAGGTTGGTTGAGCAGTTCTTC.

CDR3 sequence reads: CASSLWGRQGADTQYF. Written as DNA, the CDR3 is TGTGCCAGCAGCTTATGGGGGAGGCAGGGGGCAGATACGCAGTATTTT. This rearrangement joins TRBV7-2 to TRBJ2-3, with D maybe TRBD1 (7 bases). Trimming removed 2 bases from V and 4 bases from J, with 16 bases in between. The germline V gene encodes CDR1 SGHTA and CDR2 FQGNSA. This CDR3 region has 16 residues.

V usage is TRBV27 and J usage is TRBJ1-2; 9 positions agree with TRBD1. The trim removed 5 bases at V and 4 bases at J, leaving 8 bases unmatched. The CDR3 loop spans 15 amino acids. Germline lookup yields CDR1 MNHEY and CDR2 SMNVEV (reference sequence). The DNA of the CDR3 is TGTGCCAGCAGTCCCTCACAGGGGGCAGGCTATGGCTACACCTTC. Residues: CASSPSQGAGYGYTF.

The chain combines TRBV6-5 with TRBJ1-1; 8 positions agree with TRBD1. With V trimmed by 2 bases and J by 5 bases, 4 bases remained unmatched. CDR3 length: 14 amino acids. Germline V lookup: CDR1 MNHEY, CDR2 SVGAGI. CDR3 nucleotide sequence: TGTGCCAGCAGTTACGACACAGGGGGTACTGAAGCTTTCTTT. It is translated as CASSYDTGGTEAFF.

V is TRBV29-1 and J is TRBJ1-5, with D tentatively TRBD1 (6 bases). CDR3 size: 14 residues. The V gene's germline CDR1 is SQVTM and CDR2 ANQGSEA. V was trimmed by 6 bases and J by 8 bases, leaving 20 bases between them. CDR3 sequence reads: CSVADASRGKPQHF. CDR3 sequence (DNA): TGCAGCGTCGCCGACGCATCCAGGGGAAAGCCCCAGCATTTT.